This T cell receptor beta chain was identified during a study of immune evolution from preneoplasia to lung adenocarcinoma. Overall study findings and caveats: Later-stage lesions appeared to have more T cells, more diversity, less clonality.

The V gene lost 5 bases and the J gene lost 3 bases, with 8 bases spanning the gap. The CDR3 totals 13 residues. Germline CDR1 and CDR2: SGHVS and FQNEAQ. Histologic diagnosis was independently verified by two lung pathologists. Libraries were prepared by immunoSEQ multiplex PCR; TCRdb keeps only in-frame clonotypes and omits some of them. The table has a few thousand clones, more than 60% seen once. This clone was recorded only once. The antigen remains undetermined. The chain links TRBV7-8 to TRBJ2-1; D is unclear. The sequencing sample was made of FFPE adjacent normal lung tissue. This sequence was found in an older donor with lung adenocarcinoma. The CDR3, as DNA: TGTGCCAGCAGCGAGAACAGCTACAATGAGCAGTTCTTC. Residues: CASSENSYNEQFF.